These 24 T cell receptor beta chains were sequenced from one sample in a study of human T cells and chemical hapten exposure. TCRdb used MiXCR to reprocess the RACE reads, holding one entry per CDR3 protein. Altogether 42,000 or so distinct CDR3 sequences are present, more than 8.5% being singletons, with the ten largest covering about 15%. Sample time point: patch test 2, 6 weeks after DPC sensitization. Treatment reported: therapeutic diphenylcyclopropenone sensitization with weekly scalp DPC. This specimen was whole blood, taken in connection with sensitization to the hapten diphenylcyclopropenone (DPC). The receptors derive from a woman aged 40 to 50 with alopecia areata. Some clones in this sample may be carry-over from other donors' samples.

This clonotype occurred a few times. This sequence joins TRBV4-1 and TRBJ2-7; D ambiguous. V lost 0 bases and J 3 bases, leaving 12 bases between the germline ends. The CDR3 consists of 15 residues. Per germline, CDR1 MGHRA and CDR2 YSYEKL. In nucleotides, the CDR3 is TGCGCCAGCAGCCAAGAATGGCCGACGAACTACGAGCAGTACTTC. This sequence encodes CASSQEWPTNYEQYF.

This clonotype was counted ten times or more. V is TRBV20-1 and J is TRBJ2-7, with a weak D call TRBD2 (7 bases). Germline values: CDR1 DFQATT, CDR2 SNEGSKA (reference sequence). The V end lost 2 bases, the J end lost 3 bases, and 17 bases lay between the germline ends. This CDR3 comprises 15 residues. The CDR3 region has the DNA TGCAGTGCTAGACCCGGGGAGGGGGGGCACTACGAGCAGTACTTC. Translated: CSARPGEGGHYEQYF.

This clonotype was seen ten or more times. The DNA for the CDR3 is TGTGCCAGCAGCGTCGGCAGGAACACTGAAGCTTTCTTT. Its protein product is CASSVGRNTEAFF. V and J are TRBV9 and TRBJ1-1; D gene uncertain. This CDR3 has 13 amino acids. CDR1 and CDR2 from the germline V gene are SGDLS and YYNGEE. The ends were cut back, 2 bases at V and 1 base at J, with 6 bases in the middle.

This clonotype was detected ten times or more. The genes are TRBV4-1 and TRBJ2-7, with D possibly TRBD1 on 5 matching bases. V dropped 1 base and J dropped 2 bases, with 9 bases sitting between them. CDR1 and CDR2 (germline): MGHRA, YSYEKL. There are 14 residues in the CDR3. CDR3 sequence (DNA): TGCGCCAGCAGCCAAGGAGGCAGGGCCTACGAGCAGTACTTC. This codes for CASSQGGRAYEQYF.

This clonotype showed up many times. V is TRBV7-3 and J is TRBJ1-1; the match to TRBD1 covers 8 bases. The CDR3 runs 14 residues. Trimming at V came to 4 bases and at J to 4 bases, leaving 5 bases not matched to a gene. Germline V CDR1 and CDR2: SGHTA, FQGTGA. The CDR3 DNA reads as TGTGCCAGCAGCTCCTCAGGGGGCGTCACTGAAGCTTTCTTT. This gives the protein CASSSSGGVTEAFF. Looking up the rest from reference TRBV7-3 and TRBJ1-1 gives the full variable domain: GAGVSQTPSNKVTEKGKYVELRCDPISGHTALYWYRQSLGQGPEFLIYFQGTGAADDSGLPNDRFFAVRPEGSVSTLKIQRTERGDSAVYLCASSSSGGVTEAFFGQGTRLTVV.

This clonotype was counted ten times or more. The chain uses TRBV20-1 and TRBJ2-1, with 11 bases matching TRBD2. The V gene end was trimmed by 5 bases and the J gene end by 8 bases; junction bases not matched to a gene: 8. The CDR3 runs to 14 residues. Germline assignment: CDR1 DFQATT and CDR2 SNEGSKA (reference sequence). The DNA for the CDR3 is TGCAGTGCTTTTTATAGCGGGGGGGCCTATGAGCAGTTCTTC. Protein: CSAFYSGGAYEQFF.

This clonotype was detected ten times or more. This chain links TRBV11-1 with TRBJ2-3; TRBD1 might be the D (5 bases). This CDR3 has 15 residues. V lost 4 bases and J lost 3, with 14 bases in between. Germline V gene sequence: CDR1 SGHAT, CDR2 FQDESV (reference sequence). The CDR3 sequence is CASSSHGQGTDTQYF. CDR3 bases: TGTGCCAGCAGCTCACACGGGCAGGGAACAGATACGCAGTATTTT.

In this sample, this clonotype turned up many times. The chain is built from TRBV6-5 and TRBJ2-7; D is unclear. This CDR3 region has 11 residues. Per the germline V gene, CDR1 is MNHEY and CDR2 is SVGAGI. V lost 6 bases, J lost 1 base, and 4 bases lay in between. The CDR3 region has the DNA TGTGCCAGCAGAAGATCCTACGAGCAGTACTTC. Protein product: CASRRSYEQYF.

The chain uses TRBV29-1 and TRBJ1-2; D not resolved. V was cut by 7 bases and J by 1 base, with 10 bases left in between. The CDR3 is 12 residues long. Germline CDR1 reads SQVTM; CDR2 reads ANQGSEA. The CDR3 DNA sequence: TGCAGCGCCCTAGGCGTTAACTATGGCTACACCTTC. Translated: CSALGVNYGYTF.

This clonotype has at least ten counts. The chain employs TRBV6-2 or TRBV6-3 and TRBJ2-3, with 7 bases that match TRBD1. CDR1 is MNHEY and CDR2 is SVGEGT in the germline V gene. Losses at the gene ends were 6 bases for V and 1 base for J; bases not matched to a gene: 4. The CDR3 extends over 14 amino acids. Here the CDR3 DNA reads TGTGCCAGCAGCCTCGGACAGGGCACAGATACGCAGTATTTT. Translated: CASSLGQGTDTQYF.

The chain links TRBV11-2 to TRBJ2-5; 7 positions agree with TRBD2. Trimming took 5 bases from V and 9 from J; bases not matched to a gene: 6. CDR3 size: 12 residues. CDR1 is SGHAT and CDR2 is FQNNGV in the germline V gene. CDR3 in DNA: TGTGCCAGCAGCCAGGGTCGGGGGGCCCAGTACTTC. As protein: CASSQGRGAQYF.

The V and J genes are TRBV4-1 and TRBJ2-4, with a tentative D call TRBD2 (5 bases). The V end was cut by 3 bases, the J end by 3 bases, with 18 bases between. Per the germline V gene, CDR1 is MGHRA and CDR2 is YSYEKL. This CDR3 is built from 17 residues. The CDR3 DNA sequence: TGCGCCAGCAGCCACCAACGGGAAGGTTATAGCAAAAACATTCAGTACTTC. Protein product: CASSHQREGYSKNIQYF.

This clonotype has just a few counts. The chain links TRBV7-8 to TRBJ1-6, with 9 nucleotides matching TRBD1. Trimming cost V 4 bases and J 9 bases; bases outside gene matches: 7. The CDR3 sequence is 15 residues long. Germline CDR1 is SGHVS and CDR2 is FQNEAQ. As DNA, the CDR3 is TGTGCCAGCAGCTCGAGGGGACAGGGAACTTCACCCCTCCACTTT. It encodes CASSSRGQGTSPLHF.

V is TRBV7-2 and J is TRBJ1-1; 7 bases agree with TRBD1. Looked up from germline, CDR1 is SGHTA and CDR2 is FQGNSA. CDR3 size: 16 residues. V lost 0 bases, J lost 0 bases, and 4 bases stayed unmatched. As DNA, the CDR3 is TGTGCCAGCAGCTTAGCGACAGGGATCATGAACACTGAAGCTTTCTTT. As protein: CASSLATGIMNTEAFF.

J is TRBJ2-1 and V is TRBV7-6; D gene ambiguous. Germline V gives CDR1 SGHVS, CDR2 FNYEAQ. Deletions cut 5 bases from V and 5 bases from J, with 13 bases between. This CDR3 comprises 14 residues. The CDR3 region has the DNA TGTGCCAGCAGCCCCACGGAAGTTAACAATGAGCAGTTCTTC. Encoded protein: CASSPTEVNNEQFF.

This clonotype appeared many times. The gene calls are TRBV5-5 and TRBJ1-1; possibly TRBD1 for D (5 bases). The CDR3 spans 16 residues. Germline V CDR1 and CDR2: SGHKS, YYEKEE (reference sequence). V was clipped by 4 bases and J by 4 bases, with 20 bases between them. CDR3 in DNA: TGTGCCAGCAGCCCAGCGGGGGGGGTTTGGTCCACTGAAGCTTTCTTT. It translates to CASSPAGGVWSTEAFF.

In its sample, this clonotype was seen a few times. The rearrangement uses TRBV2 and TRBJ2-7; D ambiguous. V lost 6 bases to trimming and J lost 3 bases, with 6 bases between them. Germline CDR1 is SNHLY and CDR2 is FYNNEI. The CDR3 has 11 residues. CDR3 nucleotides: TGTGCCAGCAGGGATTTCTACGAGCAGTACTTC. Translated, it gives CASRDFYEQYF. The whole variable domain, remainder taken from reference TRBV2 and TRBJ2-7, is EPEVTQTPSHQVTQMGQEVILRCVPISNHLYFYWYRQILGQKVEFLVSFYNNEISEKSEIFDDQFSVERPDGSNFTLKIRSTKLEDSAMYFCASRDFYEQYFGPGTRLTVT.

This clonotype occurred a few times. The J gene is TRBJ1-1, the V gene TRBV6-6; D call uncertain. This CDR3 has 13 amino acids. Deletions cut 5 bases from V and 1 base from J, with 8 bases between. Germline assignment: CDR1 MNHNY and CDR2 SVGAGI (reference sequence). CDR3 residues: CASSRTGNTEAFF. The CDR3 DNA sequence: TGTGCCAGCAGTAGGACGGGGAACACTGAAGCTTTCTTT.

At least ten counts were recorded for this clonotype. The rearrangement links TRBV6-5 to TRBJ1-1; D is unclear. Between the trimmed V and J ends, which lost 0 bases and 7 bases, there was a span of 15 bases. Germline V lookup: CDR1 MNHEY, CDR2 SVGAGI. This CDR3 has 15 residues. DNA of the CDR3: TGTGCCAGCAGTTACTCCCCCAGGCGATTCCTTGAAGCTTTCTTT. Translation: CASSYSPRRFLEAFF.

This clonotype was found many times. DNA for the CDR3: TGCAGTGCTAGGACTCCGGGACAGGGCTACTATGGCTACACCTTC. Amino acids: CSARTPGQGYYGYTF. This chain joins TRBV20-1 and TRBJ1-2, with 9 bases aligning to TRBD1. The CDR3 runs to 15 residues. Germline V gene data show CDR1 as DFQATT and CDR2 as SNEGSKA (reference sequence). Germline trimming cut 3 bases from V and 3 bases from J; bases unmatched to any gene: 8.

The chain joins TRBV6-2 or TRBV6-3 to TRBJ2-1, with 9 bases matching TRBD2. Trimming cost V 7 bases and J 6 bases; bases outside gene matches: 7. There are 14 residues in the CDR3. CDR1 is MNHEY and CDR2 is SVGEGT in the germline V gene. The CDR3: CASTTSGGPNEQFF. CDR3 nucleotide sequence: TGTGCCAGCACTACGAGCGGGGGGCCCAATGAGCAGTTCTTC.

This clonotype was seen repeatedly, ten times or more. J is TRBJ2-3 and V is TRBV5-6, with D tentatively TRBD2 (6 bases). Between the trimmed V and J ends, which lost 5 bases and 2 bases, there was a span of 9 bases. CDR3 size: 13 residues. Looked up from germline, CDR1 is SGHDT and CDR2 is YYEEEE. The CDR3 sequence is CASRAGNTDTQYF. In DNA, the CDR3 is TGTGCCAGCAGAGCGGGCAACACAGATACGCAGTATTTT.

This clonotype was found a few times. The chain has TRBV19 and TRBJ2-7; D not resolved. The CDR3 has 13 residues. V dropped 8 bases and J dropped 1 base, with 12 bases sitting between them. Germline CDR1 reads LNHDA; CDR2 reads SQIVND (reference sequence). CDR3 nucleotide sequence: TGTGCCAGTCAAAGTAAGCAGTCCTACGAGCAGTACTTC. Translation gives CASQSKQSYEQYF.

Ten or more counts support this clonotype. The DNA for the CDR3 is TGCGCCAGCAGCTTCCAGGTCAACAATGAGCAGTTCTTC. Its translation is CASSFQVNNEQFF. The chain carries TRBV5-1 and TRBJ2-1; D not certain. Trimming removed 2 bases at V and 5 bases at J, with 8 bases between. CDR1 and CDR2 (germline): SGHRS, YFSETQ. The CDR3 runs to 13 residues. Variable domain in full (rest from reference TRBV5-1 and TRBJ2-1): KAGVTQTPRYLIKTRGQQVTLSCSPISGHRSVSWYQQTPGQGLQFLFEYFSETQRNKGNFPGRFSGRQFSNSRSEMNVSTLELGDSALYLCASSFQVNNEQFFGPGTRLTVL.